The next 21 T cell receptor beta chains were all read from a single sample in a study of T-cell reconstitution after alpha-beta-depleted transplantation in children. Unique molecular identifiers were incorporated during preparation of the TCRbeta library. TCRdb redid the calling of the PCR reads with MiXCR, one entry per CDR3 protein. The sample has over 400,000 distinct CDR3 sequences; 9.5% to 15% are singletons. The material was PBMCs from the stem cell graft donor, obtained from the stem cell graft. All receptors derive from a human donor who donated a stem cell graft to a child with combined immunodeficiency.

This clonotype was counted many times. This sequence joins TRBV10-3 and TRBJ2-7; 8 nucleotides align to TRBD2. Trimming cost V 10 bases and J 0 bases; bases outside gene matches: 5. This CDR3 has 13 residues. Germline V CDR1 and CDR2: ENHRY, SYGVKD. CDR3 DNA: TGTGCCACCTTGGGGACTAGCTCCTACGAGCAGTACTTC. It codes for CATLGTSSYEQYF.

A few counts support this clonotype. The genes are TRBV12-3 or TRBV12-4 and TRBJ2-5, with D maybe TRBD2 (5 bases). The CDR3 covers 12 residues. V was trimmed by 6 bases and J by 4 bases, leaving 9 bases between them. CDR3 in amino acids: CASRPRGETQYF. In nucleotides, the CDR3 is TGTGCCAGCAGACCCCGGGGAGAGACCCAGTACTTC.

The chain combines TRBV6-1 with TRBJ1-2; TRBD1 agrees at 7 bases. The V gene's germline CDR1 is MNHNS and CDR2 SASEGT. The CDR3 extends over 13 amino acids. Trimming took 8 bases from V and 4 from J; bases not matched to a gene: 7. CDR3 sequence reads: CASGRDRRYGYTF. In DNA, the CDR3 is TGTGCCAGCGGTCGGGACAGACGCTATGGCTACACCTTC.

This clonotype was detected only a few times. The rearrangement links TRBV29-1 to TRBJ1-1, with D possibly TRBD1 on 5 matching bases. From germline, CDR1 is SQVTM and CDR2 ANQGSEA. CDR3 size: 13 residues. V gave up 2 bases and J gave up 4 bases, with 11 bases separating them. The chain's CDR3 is CSVEQGGGTEAFF. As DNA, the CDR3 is TGCAGCGTTGAACAGGGCGGTGGCACTGAAGCTTTCTTT.

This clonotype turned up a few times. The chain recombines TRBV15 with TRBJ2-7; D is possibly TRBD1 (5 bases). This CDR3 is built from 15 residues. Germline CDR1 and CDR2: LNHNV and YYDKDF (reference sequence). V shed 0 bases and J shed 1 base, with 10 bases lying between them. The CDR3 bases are TGTGCCACCAGCAGAGATCTAGGGGCTTCCTACGAGCAGTACTTC. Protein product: CATSRDLGASYEQYF.

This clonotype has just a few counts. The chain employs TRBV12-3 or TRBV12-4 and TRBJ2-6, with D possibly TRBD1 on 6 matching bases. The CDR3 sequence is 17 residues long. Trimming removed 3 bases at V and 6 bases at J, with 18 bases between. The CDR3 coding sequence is TGTGCCAGCAGTTTTTGGGTCAGGGGCACGGAGGCCAACGTCCTGACTTTC. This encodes CASSFWVRGTEANVLTF.

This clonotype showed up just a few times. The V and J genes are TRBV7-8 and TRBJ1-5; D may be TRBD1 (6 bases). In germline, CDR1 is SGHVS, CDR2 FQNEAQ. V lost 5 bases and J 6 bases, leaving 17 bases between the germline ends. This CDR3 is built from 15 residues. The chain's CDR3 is CASSQITGIAQPQHF. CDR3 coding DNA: TGTGCCAGCAGCCAAATTACAGGGATAGCTCAGCCCCAGCATTTT.

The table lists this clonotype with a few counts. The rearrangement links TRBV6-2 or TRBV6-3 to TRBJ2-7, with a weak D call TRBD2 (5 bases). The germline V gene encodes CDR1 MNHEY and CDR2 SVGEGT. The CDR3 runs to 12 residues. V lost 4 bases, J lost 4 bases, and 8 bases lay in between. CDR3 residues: CASSSLVYEQYF. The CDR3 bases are TGTGCCAGCAGTTCACTAGTGTACGAGCAGTACTTC.

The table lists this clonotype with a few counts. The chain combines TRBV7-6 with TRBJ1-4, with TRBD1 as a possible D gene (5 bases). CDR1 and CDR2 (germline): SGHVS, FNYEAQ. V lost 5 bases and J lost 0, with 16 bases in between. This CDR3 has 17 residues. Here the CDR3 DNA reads TGTGCCAGCAGCCCCGGGGGACGGGGTCCAACTAATGAAAAACTGTTTTTT. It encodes CASSPGGRGPTNEKLFF. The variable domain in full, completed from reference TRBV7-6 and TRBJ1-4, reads GAGVSQSPRYKVTKRGQDVALRCDPISGHVSLYWYRQALGQGPEFLTYFNYEAQQDKSGLPNDRFSAERPEGSISTLTIQRTEQRDSAMYRCASSPGGRGPTNEKLFFGSGTQLSVL.

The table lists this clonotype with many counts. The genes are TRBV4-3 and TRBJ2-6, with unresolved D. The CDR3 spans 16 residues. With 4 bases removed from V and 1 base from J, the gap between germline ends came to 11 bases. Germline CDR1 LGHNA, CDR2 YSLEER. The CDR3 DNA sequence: TGCGCCAGCAGCCCGGACGGATTTTCTGGGGCCAACGTCCTGACTTTC. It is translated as CASSPDGFSGANVLTF.

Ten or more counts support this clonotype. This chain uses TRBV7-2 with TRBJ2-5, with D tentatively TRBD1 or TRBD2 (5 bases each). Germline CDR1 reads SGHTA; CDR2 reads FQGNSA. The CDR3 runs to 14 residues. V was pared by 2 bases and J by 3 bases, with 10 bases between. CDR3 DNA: TGTGCCAGCAGCTTAATGTGGGGGAAAGAGACCCAGTACTTC. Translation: CASSLMWGKETQYF.

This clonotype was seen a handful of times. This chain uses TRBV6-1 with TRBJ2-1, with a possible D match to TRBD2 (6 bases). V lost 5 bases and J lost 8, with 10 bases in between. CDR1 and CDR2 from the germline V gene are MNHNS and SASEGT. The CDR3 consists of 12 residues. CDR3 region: CASSSWGDEQFF. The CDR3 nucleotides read TGTGCCAGCAGTTCCTGGGGGGATGAGCAGTTCTTC.

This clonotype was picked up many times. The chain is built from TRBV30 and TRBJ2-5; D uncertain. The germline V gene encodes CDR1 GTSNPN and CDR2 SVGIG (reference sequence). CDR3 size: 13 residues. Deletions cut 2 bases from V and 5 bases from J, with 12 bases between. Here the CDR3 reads CAWSSDLLETQYF. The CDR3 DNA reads TGTGCCTGGAGTTCAGACCTTCTTGAGACCCAGTACTTC.

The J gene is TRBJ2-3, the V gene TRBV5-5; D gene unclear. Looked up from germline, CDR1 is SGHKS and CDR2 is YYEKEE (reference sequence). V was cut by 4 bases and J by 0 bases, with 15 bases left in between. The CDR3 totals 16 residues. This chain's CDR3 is CASSPRYLQSTDTQYF. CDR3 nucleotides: TGTGCCAGCAGCCCGCGATACCTACAAAGCACAGATACGCAGTATTTT.

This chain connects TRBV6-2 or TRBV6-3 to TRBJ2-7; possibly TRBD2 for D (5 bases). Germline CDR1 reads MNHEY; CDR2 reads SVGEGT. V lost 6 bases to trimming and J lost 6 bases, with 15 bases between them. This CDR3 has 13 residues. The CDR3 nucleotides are TGTGCCAGCAGCCGCGCCGCTAGCCGCGAGCAGTACTTC. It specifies CASSRAASREQYF.

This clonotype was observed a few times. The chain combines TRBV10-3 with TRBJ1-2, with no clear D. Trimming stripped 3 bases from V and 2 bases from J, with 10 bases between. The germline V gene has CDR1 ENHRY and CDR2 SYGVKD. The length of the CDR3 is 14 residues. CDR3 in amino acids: CAISDGGSNYGYTF. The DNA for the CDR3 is TGTGCCATCAGTGACGGTGGCAGCAACTATGGCTACACCTTC.

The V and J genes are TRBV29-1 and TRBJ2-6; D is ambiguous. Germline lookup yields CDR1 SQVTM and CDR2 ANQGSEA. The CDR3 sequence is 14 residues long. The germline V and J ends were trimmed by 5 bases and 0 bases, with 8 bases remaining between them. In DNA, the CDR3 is TGCAGCGTTTCGTTGGGCTCTGGGGCCAACGTCCTGACTTTC. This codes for CSVSLGSGANVLTF.

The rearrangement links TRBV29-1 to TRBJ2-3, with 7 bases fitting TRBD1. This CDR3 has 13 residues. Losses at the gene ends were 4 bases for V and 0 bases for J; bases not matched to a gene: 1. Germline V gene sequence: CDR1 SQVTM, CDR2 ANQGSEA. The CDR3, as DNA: TGCAGCGTTGGGGACAGTAGCACAGATACGCAGTATTTT. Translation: CSVGDSSTDTQYF.

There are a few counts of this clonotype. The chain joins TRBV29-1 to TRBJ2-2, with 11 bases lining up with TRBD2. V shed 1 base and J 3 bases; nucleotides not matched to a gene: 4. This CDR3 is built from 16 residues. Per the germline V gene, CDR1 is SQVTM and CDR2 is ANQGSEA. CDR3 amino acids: CSVEASGGSYTGELFF. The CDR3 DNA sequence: TGCAGCGTTGAAGCTAGCGGGGGGTCATACACCGGGGAGCTGTTTTTT.

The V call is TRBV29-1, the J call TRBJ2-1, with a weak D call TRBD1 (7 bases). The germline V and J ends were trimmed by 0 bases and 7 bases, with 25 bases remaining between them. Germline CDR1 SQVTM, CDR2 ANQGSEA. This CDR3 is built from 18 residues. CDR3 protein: CSVEDRGGRGAMGNEQFF. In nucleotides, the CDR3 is TGCAGCGTTGAAGATCGGGGAGGCAGGGGGGCGATGGGGAATGAGCAGTTCTTC.

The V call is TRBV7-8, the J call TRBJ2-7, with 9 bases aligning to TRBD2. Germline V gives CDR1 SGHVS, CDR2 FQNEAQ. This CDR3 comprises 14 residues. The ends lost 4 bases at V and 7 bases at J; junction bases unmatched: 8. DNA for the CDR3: TGTGCCAGCAGCTCCCGGCGGGAGGGTTGGGAGCAGTACTTC. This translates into CASSSRREGWEQYF.